One and the same sample provided the 13 T cell receptor beta chains below, sequenced in a study of graft-versus-host responses after intestinal transplantation (dated by TCRdb to about 2021). The time point label, as the study defines it: cells obtained before transplantation from donor or recipient. No antigen has been identified for these receptors. Library prep was done by the immunoSEQ multiplex PCR assay. TCRdb stores this immuneACCESS table with in-frame sequences only. Part of the clones is absent; in the studies checked, under half of the shortfall reflects unresolved V genes, and no reason is known for the rest. The sample yields 84,000 or so clones; about four fifths were counted once. The ten largest clonotypes hold 0.65% to 0.85% of the sample. The material was unstimulated CD4+ T cells sorted from spleen or lymph node cells, obtained before intestinal transplant. The receptors here all came from a human donor who received an intestinal transplant.

This clone came up a few times. The chain uses TRBV25-1 and TRBJ2-7; the match to TRBD2 covers 11 bases. The germline V gene encodes CDR1 MGHDK and CDR2 SYGVNS. Trimming at V came to 1 base and at J to 3 bases, leaving 2 bases not matched to a gene. This CDR3 is built from 15 residues. The CDR3 region has the DNA TGTGCCAGCAGTGAATCTAGCGGGGGGTACTACGAGCAGTACTTC. This encodes CASSESSGGYYEQYF.

The V call is TRBV5-6, the J call TRBJ2-3, with 9 bases aligning to TRBD1. Germline values: CDR1 SGHDT, CDR2 YYEEEE. CDR3 size: 15 residues. V gave up 4 bases and J gave up 4 bases; unmatched junction bases: 7. The CDR3 DNA is TGTGCCAGCAGCCCCGGGACAGGGAACCCAGATACGCAGTATTTT. Its translation: CASSPGTGNPDTQYF.

This chain uses TRBV5-4 with TRBJ2-5; TRBD2 matches 9 bases. TRBJ2-7 explains the end of the DNA better; the J call may be wrong. The CDR3 is made up of 16 amino acids. CDR1 SGHNT and CDR2 YYREEE come from the germline V gene (reference sequence). The CDR3 region is CASSLGGRANDYEQYF. The CDR3 DNA reads TGTGCCAGCAGCTTGGGCGGGAGGGCCAACGACTACGAGCAGTACTTC.

The chain is built from TRBV28 and TRBJ1-5; the D gene is possibly TRBD1 (5 bases). This CDR3 contains 12 residues. Germline values: CDR1 MDHEN, CDR2 SYDVKM. CDR3 DNA sequence: TGTGCTGCCGGGGGTCTCGGTCAGCCCCAGCATTTT. Protein sequence: CAAGGLGQPQHF.

This clone was observed a single time. V gene TRBV7-9 combines with J gene TRBJ1-1, with D possibly matching TRBD1 (5 bases). The CDR3 length is 15 residues. Trimming removed 5 bases from V and 3 bases from J, with 16 bases in between. Germline V gene sequence: CDR1 SEHNR, CDR2 FQNEAQ (reference sequence). The CDR3 bases are TGTGCCAGCAGCCGTTCCATTTGGGGGGACACTGAAGCTTTCTTT. This codes for CASSRSIWGDTEAFF.

The table lists this clone with a few counts. The chain has TRBV4-1 and TRBJ2-3, with D maybe TRBD2 (5 bases). The germline V gene has CDR1 MGHRA and CDR2 YSYEKL. Trimming removed 3 bases from V and 3 bases from J, with 10 bases in between. This CDR3 contains 14 residues. DNA for the CDR3: TGCGCCAGCAGCCAGAGGGCGAGGACAGATACGCAGTATTTT. Its translation: CASSQRARTDTQYF.

CDR3 nucleotide sequence: TGTGCCAGCAGCCCCTTGCTAAACTATGGCTACACCTTC. As protein: CASSPLLNYGYTF. V is TRBV7-2 and J is TRBJ1-2, with D unresolved. CDR3 size: 13 residues. Looked up from germline, CDR1 is SGHTA and CDR2 is FQGNSA. Deletions cut 5 bases from V and 2 bases from J, with 9 bases between.

J is TRBJ2-4 and V is TRBV28; the match to TRBD1 covers 7 bases. This CDR3 region has 18 residues. Germline lookup yields CDR1 MDHEN and CDR2 SYDVKM. Unmatched junction bases numbered 14, after V lost 5 bases and J lost 1 base. CDR3 sequence: CASSPERQGPSAKNIQYF. The CDR3 coding sequence is TGTGCCAGCAGTCCTGAACGACAGGGCCCCTCGGCCAAAAACATTCAGTACTTC. Using reference TRBV28 and TRBJ2-4 for the parts outside the CDR3, the full variable domain is DVKVTQSSRYLVKRTGEKVFLECVQDMDHENMFWYRQDPGLGLRLIYFSYDVKMKEKGDIPEGYSVSREKKERFSLILESASTNQTSMYLCASSPERQGPSAKNIQYFGAGTRLSVL.

Only one count was recorded for this clone. CDR3 nucleotide sequence: TGTGCCAGCTCACCACTTACTAGTTCCTCTTACGAGCAGTACTTC. Translating gives CASSPLTSSSYEQYF. The chain carries TRBV18 and TRBJ2-7, with a weak D call TRBD2 (5 bases). CDR3 length equals 15 residues. Germline values: CDR1 KGHSH, CDR2 LQKENI. The V and J ends lost 1 base and 4 bases respectively, with 14 bases between them.

The CDR3 DNA sequence: TGTGCCAGCAGCTTGGAGGGGGCCCGCGTGAAGACCCAGTACTTC. Translated, it gives CASSLEGARVKTQYF. The genes are TRBV5-5 and TRBJ2-5; the match to TRBD1 covers 7 bases. Trimming cost V 0 bases and J 6 bases; bases outside gene matches: 8. The CDR3 has 15 residues. Germline V gene data show CDR1 as SGHKS and CDR2 as YYEKEE (reference sequence).

The gene calls are TRBV2 and TRBJ2-1; 10 positions match TRBD2. V shed 6 bases and J 5 bases; nucleotides not matched to a gene: 7. Per the germline V gene, CDR1 is SNHLY and CDR2 is FYNNEI. The CDR3 has 15 amino acids. The CDR3 sequence is CASSPSGSRNNEQFF. The CDR3 DNA follows: TGTGCCAGCAGCCCTAGCGGGAGTCGGAACAATGAGCAGTTCTTC.

The chain recombines TRBV2 with TRBJ1-4; D possibly corresponds to TRBD1 (5 bases). V was clipped by 6 bases and J by 15 bases, with 20 bases between them. Per the germline V gene, CDR1 is SNHLY and CDR2 is FYNNEI. This CDR3 is 13 amino acids long. This chain's CDR3 is CASRGQVGVSVFF. The CDR3 coding sequence is TGTGCCAGCAGAGGACAAGTCGGTGTTTCGGTGTTTTTT.

This rearrangement joins TRBV2 to TRBJ1-4; 8 bases fit TRBD1. This CDR3 has 15 residues. The J segment lost 7 bases and the V segment lost 4 bases, leaving 8 bases of the junction unmatched. The V gene's germline CDR1 is SNHLY and CDR2 FYNNEI. The CDR3 reads CASSARQGMSEKLFF. CDR3 DNA: TGTGCCAGCAGTGCGCGACAGGGGATGTCTGAAAAACTGTTTTTT.